Below, 25 T cell receptor beta chains from the same sample are listed, as sequenced in a study of blood T cell repertoires in COVID-19. Profiling relied on immunoSEQ multiplex PCR, and the TCRdb table lists in-frame clones only, not all of them. The repertoire has more than 110,000 clones, roughly four fifths of them found once; the top ten carry roughly 10%. Source material: peripheral blood. These receptors were collected from a woman aged 45-60 years with active or convalescent COVID-19.

The chain combines TRBV7-9 with TRBJ1-2; D might be TRBD1 (5 bases). Per the germline V gene, CDR1 is SEHNR and CDR2 is FQNEAQ (reference sequence). This CDR3 has 15 amino acids. The germline V and J ends were trimmed by 7 bases and 7 bases, with 22 bases remaining between them. The CDR3 here is CASTSDGHQGIGYTF. The CDR3 coding sequence is TGTGCCAGCACTTCAGACGGACACCAAGGTATTGGCTACACCTTC.

The rearrangement uses TRBV5-5 and TRBJ1-1; D not certain. Trimming left V 2 bases short and J 0 bases short, with 11 bases between. CDR3 length equals 15 residues. Germline values: CDR1 SGHKS, CDR2 YYEKEE (reference sequence). This CDR3 reads CASSFRSEVNTEAFF. The CDR3 coding sequence is TGTGCCAGCAGCTTTAGGTCTGAGGTGAACACTGAAGCTTTCTTT.

The J gene is TRBJ1-3, the V gene TRBV6-5; 7 nucleotides align to TRBD1. Losses at the gene ends were 6 bases for V and 1 base for J; bases not matched to a gene: 6. The CDR3 totals 15 residues. Germline V gene sequence: CDR1 MNHEY, CDR2 SVGAGI. In DNA, the CDR3 is TGTGCCAGCAGCCCGGGACAGAAATCTGGAAACACCATATATTTT. Translated, it gives CASSPGQKSGNTIYF.

CDR3 sequence (DNA): TGTGCCAGCAGCTTCGGTCCCCATAACTATGGCTACACCTTC. This sequence encodes CASSFGPHNYGYTF. The chain employs TRBV6-5 and TRBJ1-2; D is unclear. This CDR3 contains 14 residues. The V end was cut by 6 bases, the J end by 1 base, with 12 bases between. Germline V lookup: CDR1 MNHEY, CDR2 SVGAGI.

The chain joins TRBV6-1 to TRBJ1-1; perhaps TRBD1 as D (6 bases). This CDR3 has 15 residues. Germline CDR1 is MNHNS and CDR2 is SASEGT. Trimming stripped 2 bases from V and 6 bases from J, with 16 bases between. The CDR3 nucleotides are TGTGCCAGCAGTGAAATTTTGGGGGCAAGTCCTGAAGCTTTCTTT. Translating gives CASSEILGASPEAFF.

The count of this clone is one. The rearrangement links TRBV19 to TRBJ1-1, with no clear D. V shed 1 base and J shed 3 bases, with 9 bases lying between them. Germline CDR1 reads LNHDA; CDR2 reads SQIVND (reference sequence). The CDR3 extends over 14 amino acids. The CDR3 bases are TGTGCCAGTAGTATAGCTCTCCTTCACACTGAAGCTTTCTTT. Amino acids: CASSIALLHTEAFF.

The chain is built from TRBV7-3 and TRBJ2-5; TRBD1 is a possible D gene (5 bases). V lost 3 bases, J lost 5 bases, and 7 bases lay in between. Germline values: CDR1 SGHTA, CDR2 FQGTGA. The CDR3 extends over 12 amino acids. CDR3 protein: CASSFPGETQYF. Here the CDR3 DNA reads TGTGCCAGCAGCTTCCCAGGGGAGACCCAGTACTTC.

The V and J genes are TRBV7-9 and TRBJ2-7; 8 bases are shared with TRBD1. The CDR3 length is 15 residues. Germline V lookup: CDR1 SEHNR, CDR2 FQNEAQ (reference sequence). The ends lost 5 bases at V and 5 bases at J; junction bases unmatched: 11. CDR3 in amino acids: CASSRRTGNVDEQYF. The CDR3 DNA follows: TGTGCCAGCAGCAGACGGACAGGGAACGTGGACGAGCAGTACTTC.

The chain uses TRBV11-3 and TRBJ2-5; tentatively, D is TRBD1 (5 bases). The V end was cut by 0 bases, the J end by 1 base, with 15 bases between. This CDR3 is built from 17 residues. Germline CDR1 and CDR2: SGHNT and YENEEA. This chain's CDR3 is CASSLEDTLKSQETQYF. CDR3 in DNA: TGTGCCAGCAGCTTAGAGGACACACTAAAGAGCCAAGAGACCCAGTACTTC.

The genes are TRBV7-2 and TRBJ2-2, with 11 bases aligning to TRBD2. Germline trimming cut 5 bases from V and 9 bases from J; bases unmatched to any gene: 14. CDR1 is SGHTA and CDR2 is FQGNSA in the germline V gene. CDR3 length: 17 residues. Written as DNA, the CDR3 is TGTGCCAGCAGCGTCATAGCGGGGGGGCGGGTTGTAAGGGAGCTGTTTTTT. Translated: CASSVIAGGRVVRELFF.

This clone was observed a single time. CDR3 region: CASSTGTGNEKLFF. The CDR3 DNA sequence: TGTGCCAGCAGCACAGGGACAGGGAATGAAAAACTGTTTTTT. The rearrangement links TRBV9 to TRBJ1-4; 9 nucleotides align to TRBD1. The J segment lost 5 bases and the V segment lost 4 bases, leaving 3 bases of the junction unmatched. The CDR3 is 14 residues long. Germline assignment: CDR1 SGDLS and CDR2 YYNGEE. The full variable domain, in which reference TRBV9 and TRBJ1-4 provide the parts outside the CDR3, is DSGVTQTPKHLITATGQRVTLRCSPRSGDLSVYWYQQSLDQGLQFLIQYYNGEERAKGNILERFSAQQFPDLHSELNLSSLELGDSALYFCASSTGTGNEKLFFGSGTQLSVL.

The chain carries TRBV6-6 and TRBJ2-2; 10 bases are shared with TRBD1. Germline V gene data show CDR1 as MNHNY and CDR2 as SVGAGI (reference sequence). The CDR3 runs 14 residues. The J segment lost 6 bases and the V segment lost 4 bases, leaving 2 bases of the junction unmatched. The CDR3 DNA is TGTGCCAGCAGTTCCGGGACAGGGGCCGGGGAGCTGTTTTTT. It is translated as CASSSGTGAGELFF.

This rearrangement joins TRBV5-6 to TRBJ2-7; TRBD2 matches at 9 bases. The germline CDR1 and CDR2 sequences are SGHDT and YYEEEE. CDR3 size: 15 residues. Trimming cost V 1 base and J 7 bases; bases outside gene matches: 9. CDR3 amino acids: CASSLYAGGPGEQYF. The CDR3 DNA follows: TGTGCCAGCAGCTTGTATGCGGGAGGGCCCGGTGAGCAGTACTTC.

This clone was observed a few times. CDR3 loop: CASSSYSNQPQHF. In nucleotides, the CDR3 is TGTGCCAGCAGCTCCTATAGCAATCAGCCCCAGCATTTT. V gene TRBV6-6 combines with J gene TRBJ1-5; no clear D gene. The CDR3 covers 13 residues. Trimming took 6 bases from V and 0 from J, leaving 6 bases between them. CDR1 is MNHNY, CDR2 SVGAGI, per germline (reference sequence).

The chain couples TRBV2 to TRBJ1-5, with a tentative D call TRBD1 (5 bases). Trimming pared 3 bases from V and 6 bases from J, leaving 9 bases between. The CDR3 extends over 13 amino acids. CDR1 is SNHLY and CDR2 is FYNNEI in the germline V gene. CDR3 nucleotides: TGTGCCAGCAGTGACAGGGTATCTCAGCCCCAGCATTTT. Translation: CASSDRVSQPQHF.

The CDR3 nucleotides read TGTGCCAGCAGCTTAGCAGGGGTTTCACCCCTCCACTTT. Translated, it gives CASSLAGVSPLHF. The chain combines TRBV7-2 with TRBJ1-6; D may be TRBD1 (5 bases). Germline V gives CDR1 SGHTA, CDR2 FQGNSA. V was pared by 0 bases and J by 9 bases, with 6 bases between. This CDR3 region has 13 residues. Full variable domain (rest looked up from reference TRBV7-2 and TRBJ1-6): GAGVSQSPSNKVTEKGKDVELRCDPISGHTALYWYRQSLGQGLEFLIYFQGNSAPDKSGLPSDRFSAERTGGSVSTLTIQRTQQEDSAVYLCASSLAGVSPLHFGNGTRLTVT.

The chain uses TRBV6-2 or TRBV6-3 and TRBJ2-1; a weak D match, TRBD2 (5 bases). CDR3 length: 13 amino acids. The germline CDR1 and CDR2 sequences are MNHEY and SVGEGT. Trimming stripped 6 bases from V and 2 bases from J, with 8 bases between. The CDR3 sequence: CASSSTTYNEQFF. The DNA of the CDR3 is TGTGCCAGCAGCTCGACTACCTACAATGAGCAGTTCTTC.

This clone was picked up a small number of times. J is TRBJ1-1 and V is TRBV4-2; maybe TRBD1 (6 bases). Germline CDR1 and CDR2: LGHNA and YNFKEQ. The CDR3 is 13 amino acids. V lost 4 bases and J 5 bases, leaving 11 bases between the germline ends. The CDR3 protein is CASSLGTRTEAFF. The CDR3 DNA reads TGTGCCAGCAGCCTCGGGACACGGACTGAAGCTTTCTTT.

This clone was found once. The chain employs TRBV11-3 and TRBJ2-1; a possible D gene is TRBD2 (5 bases). This CDR3 has 17 amino acids. Germline assignment: CDR1 SGHNT and CDR2 YENEEA. Trimming removed 0 bases from V and 9 bases from J, with 21 bases in between. CDR3 sequence: CASSLDRKDLGYGEQFF. CDR3 bases: TGTGCCAGCAGCTTAGATCGAAAGGACTTGGGGTACGGTGAGCAGTTCTTC.

This clone was counted between two and nine times. CDR3 coding DNA: TGTGCCAGTAGTGTCGCTAGCGGGCTCTCCTACGAGCAGTACTTC. Encoded protein: CASSVASGLSYEQYF. The genes are TRBV19 and TRBJ2-7; 8 bases agree with TRBD2. This CDR3 has 15 amino acids. Germline CDR1 reads LNHDA; CDR2 reads SQIVND (reference sequence). V dropped 5 bases and J dropped 0; count of bases not matched to a gene: 6.

The chain links TRBV7-3 to TRBJ2-2; 12 bases fit TRBD2. CDR3 length: 14 residues. Germline V gene data show CDR1 as SGHTA and CDR2 as FQGTGA. V gave up 4 bases and J gave up 6 bases; unmatched junction bases: 0. The CDR3 DNA reads as TGTGCCAGCAGCTCTAGCGGGGGGGCCGGGGAGCTGTTTTTT. Protein sequence: CASSSSGGAGELFF.

This clone turned up a few times. This chain joins TRBV6-5 and TRBJ2-7, with 8 positions matching TRBD2. Trimming took 0 bases from V and 2 from J; bases not matched to a gene: 6. From germline, CDR1 is MNHEY and CDR2 SVGAGI. There are 16 residues in the CDR3. The CDR3 DNA sequence: TGTGCCAGCAGTTACTCGACTAGCGAAGCAGCCTACGAGCAGTACTTC. Protein product: CASSYSTSEAAYEQYF.

The rearrangement joins TRBV19 to TRBJ2-5, with 11 bases that match TRBD2. This CDR3 comprises 16 residues. Trimming cost V 4 bases and J 4 bases; bases outside gene matches: 8. Germline V gives CDR1 LNHDA, CDR2 SQIVND (reference sequence). The CDR3 nucleotides read TGTGCCAGTAGTACTAGCGGGAGGCTCAGGGGAGAGACCCAGTACTTC. Its protein product is CASSTSGRLRGETQYF.

This chain connects TRBV19 to TRBJ2-5; TRBD1 aligns across 7 bases. V shed 3 bases, J shed 4 bases, and the junction held 8 bases outside the gene matches. The CDR3 runs 15 residues. CDR1 is LNHDA and CDR2 is SQIVND in the germline V gene (reference sequence). The CDR3 DNA is TGTGCCAGTAGTATCACAGGGGTGACCCTAGAGACCCAGTACTTC. It codes for CASSITGVTLETQYF.

CDR3 in amino acids: CAGGGQNYGYTF. CDR3 DNA: TGTGCCGGCGGAGGCCAGAACTATGGCTACACCTTC. The chain links TRBV30 to TRBJ1-2, with D unclear. CDR3 length: 12 amino acids. The germline V and J ends were trimmed by 8 bases and 2 bases, with 12 bases remaining between them. Germline values: CDR1 GTSNPN, CDR2 SVGIG (reference sequence).